These T cell receptor beta chains were read from a single sample in a study of blood T cells in healthy people across ages. TCRdb re-derived calls from the 5' RACE reads in MiXCR, one entry per CDR3 protein. The table includes some 1.7 million distinct CDR3 sequences, roughly 27% detected once. The sequenced sample consisted of blood. All receptors come from a woman aged 30 to 39 in good health. Each CDR3 is given with its conserved first and last residue. A D gene is named only where the DNA matches it firmly. Expanded clones get a size class; other rows say once, few or many, or leave the size out.

J | V | size | D | CDR3 | DNA
TRBJ2-5 | TRBV4-1 | many | . | CASSQVVQETQYF | TGCGCCAGCAGCCAAGTTGTCCAAGAGACCCAGTACTTC
TRBJ1-5 | TRBV20-1 | many | TRBD1 | CSAKIPTGSNQPQHF | TGCAGTGCCAAGATCCCGACAGGGAGCAATCAGCCCCAGCATTTT
TRBJ1-2 | TRBV10-3 | many | . | CAISEWISSAGYTF | TGTGCCATCAGTGAGTGGATCTCCTCGGCCGGCTACACCTTC
TRBJ2-3 | TRBV7-2 | many | . | CASRTLGVPDTQYF | TGTGCCAGCAGGACCCTGGGGGTTCCTGATACGCAGTATTTT
TRBJ2-5 | TRBV20-1 | many | TRBD2 | CSASVPAAGVRETQYF | TGCAGTGCTAGTGTCCCCGCAGCGGGGGTTAGGGAGACCCAGTACTTC
TRBJ2-5 | TRBV20-1 | . | TRBD2 | CSAPQRGGHVETQYF | TGCAGTGCTCCTCAGCGGGGGGGCCACGTAGAGACCCAGTACTTC
TRBJ1-5 | TRBV2 | few | . | CASTTPGTYSNQPQHF | TGTGCCAGCACCACTCCTGGAACCTATAGCAATCAGCCCCAGCATTTT
TRBJ2-1 | TRBV10-3 | . | . | CAISTPTYNEQFF | TGTGCCATCTCTACTCCCACCTACAATGAGCAGTTCTTC
TRBJ1-2 | TRBV7-2 | . | TRBD1 | CASSLAGGANGYTF | TGTGCCAGCAGCTTAGCAGGGGGCGCAAATGGCTACACCTTC
TRBJ1-2 | TRBV11-2 | few | . | CASSPNPGRYGYTF | TGTGCCAGCAGCCCCAATCCAGGACGCTATGGCTACACCTTC
TRBJ2-6 | TRBV5-5 | few | . | CASSWDNWGNVLTF | TGTGCCAGCAGCTGGGACAACTGGGGCAACGTCCTGACTTTC
TRBJ2-7 | TRBV18 | few | TRBD1 | CASSSQTGLQRFSYEQYF | TGTGCCAGCTCAAGTCAGACAGGGCTCCAGCGATTCTCCTACGAGCAGTACTTC
TRBJ1-1 | TRBV10-3 | few | TRBD1 | CAIRDYRGRSTEAFF | TGTGCCATCAGGGACTACAGGGGGCGAAGCACTGAAGCTTTCTTT
TRBJ1-1 | TRBV30 | . | . | CAWTWARGAEAFF | TGTGCCTGGACCTGGGCCCGGGGCGCTGAAGCTTTCTTT
TRBJ2-3 | TRBV29-1 | few | . | CSVEDDGTTDTQYF | TGCAGCGTTGAAGATGACGGTACCACAGATACGCAGTATTTT
TRBJ1-1 | TRBV29-1 | few | . | CSVSQIQAFF | TGCAGCGTATCGCAAATCCAAGCTTTCTTT
TRBJ2-1 | TRBV29-1 | many | TRBD1 | CSVERGQGGNEQFF | TGCAGCGTTGAACGAGGACAGGGCGGCAATGAGCAGTTCTTC
TRBJ1-1 | TRBV5-5 | few | . | CASTSRWPLNTEAFF | TGTGCCAGCACTTCGCGGTGGCCCCTTAACACTGAAGCTTTCTTT
TRBJ2-5 | TRBV4-1 | . | TRBD2 | CASSQGGLAGGETQYF | TGCGCCAGCAGCCAAGGGGGACTAGCGGGGGGAGAGACCCAGTACTTC
TRBJ2-2 | TRBV12-3/TRBV12-4 | few | . | CASSLHGGGTGELFF | TGTGCCAGCAGCCTACACGGTGGCGGGACCGGGGAGCTGTTTTTT
TRBJ2-3 | TRBV20-1 | many | . | CSARDRDFTDTQYF | TGCAGTGCTAGAGATCGAGATTTCACAGATACGCAGTATTTT
TRBJ2-7 | TRBV2 | . | . | CASLGLGEQYF | TGTGCCAGCTTAGGCCTGGGGGAGCAGTACTTC
TRBJ1-2 | TRBV3-1 | . | TRBD1 | CASSQLTGVPYGYTF | TGTGCCAGCAGCCAACTTACAGGGGTACCCTATGGCTACACCTTC
TRBJ2-7 | TRBV5-1 | few | TRBD1 | CASSSHRGSDEQYF | TGCGCCAGCAGCTCCCACAGGGGAAGCGACGAGCAGTACTTC
TRBJ2-6 | TRBV6-5 | many | TRBD1 | CASSYRSGQGSGANVLTF | TGTGCCAGCAGTTACCGGTCTGGACAGGGGTCTGGGGCCAACGTCCTGACTTTC
TRBJ2-7 | TRBV18 | . | . | CASSSSDGDEQYF | TGTGCCAGCTCATCTAGTGACGGGGACGAGCAGTACTTC
TRBJ2-4 | TRBV28 | . | . | CASSLAATGQYF | TGTGCCAGCAGTTTAGCGGCGACGGGGCAGTACTTC
TRBJ2-1 | TRBV12-3/TRBV12-4 | many | . | CASRLMGTKYNEQFF | TGTGCCAGCCGCCTGATGGGGACGAAGTACAATGAGCAGTTCTTC
TRBJ1-2 | TRBV10-3 | . | . | CAIRSDGRTGYTF | TGTGCCATCAGAAGCGACGGAAGGACGGGCTACACCTTC
TRBJ2-6 | TRBV20-1 | . | . | CSARDQHSGANVLTF | TGCAGTGCTAGAGATCAACACTCTGGGGCCAACGTCCTGACTTTC
TRBJ2-1 | TRBV15 | few | . | CATSRESGPSNNEQFF | TGTGCCACCAGCAGAGAGTCGGGACCCAGCAACAATGAGCAGTTCTTC
TRBJ1-2 | TRBV20-1 | few | . | CSARDWEATYGYTF | TGCAGTGCTAGAGATTGGGAAGCTACTTATGGCTACACCTTC
TRBJ1-6 | TRBV7-9 | few | TRBD1 | CASSRTGEYSPLHF | TGTGCCAGCAGCCGGACAGGGGAATATTCACCCCTCCACTTT
TRBJ2-4 | TRBV27 | . | TRBD2 | CASSWGGAKNIQYF | TGTGCCAGCAGTTGGGGGGGAGCCAAAAACATTCAGTACTTC
TRBJ2-3 | TRBV28 | few | . | CASIGGTGTDTQYF | TGTGCCAGCATAGGGGGAACTGGCACAGATACGCAGTATTTT
TRBJ2-5 | TRBV4-2 | . | TRBD2 | CASSQGEGETQYF | TGTGCCAGCAGCCAAGGGGAGGGCGAGACCCAGTACTTC
TRBJ2-5 | TRBV14 | . | . | CASSQIQGYAETQYF | TGTGCCAGCAGCCAGATACAGGGCTACGCAGAGACCCAGTACTTC
TRBJ2-7 | TRBV7-3 | . | . | CASSLTAVQGYEQYF | TGTGCCAGCAGCTTAACGGCAGTACAAGGGTACGAGCAGTACTTC
TRBJ2-7 | TRBV5-5 | . | . | CASSFSSSGGFTTYEQYF | TGTGCCAGCAGCTTTTCTTCGTCGGGGGGCTTCACTACCTACGAGCAGTACTTC
TRBJ1-1 | TRBV6-2/TRBV6-3 | few | . | CASRPAGHMNTEAFF | TGTGCCAGCAGACCCGCAGGACACATGAACACTGAAGCTTTCTTT
TRBJ2-1 | TRBV5-1 | few | . | CASSVVPGSSYNEQFF | TGCGCCAGCAGTGTCGTACCCGGGAGCTCCTACAATGAGCAGTTCTTC
TRBJ2-1 | TRBV6-5 | few | TRBD1 | CASSFTGTGGNEQFF | TGTGCCAGCAGTTTCACCGGGACAGGGGGCAATGAGCAGTTCTTC
TRBJ1-1 | TRBV7-3 | few | . | CASSLLGLEVSEAFF | TGTGCCAGCAGCTTACTAGGGCTGGAGGTCTCTGAAGCTTTCTTT
TRBJ1-1 | TRBV12-3/TRBV12-4 | . | . | CASSPRAGINTEAFF | TGTGCCAGCAGTCCCCGTGCCGGGATAAACACTGAAGCTTTCTTT
TRBJ2-4 | TRBV2 | few | . | CASSASQVGNIQYF | TGTGCCAGCAGTGCTTCCCAGGTGGGAAACATTCAGTACTTC
TRBJ2-3 | TRBV12-3/TRBV12-4 | . | . | CASSRGDAQYF | TGTGCCAGCAGTAGAGGAGATGCGCAGTATTTT
TRBJ2-3 | TRBV29-1 | many | . | CSGLLANTQYF | TGCAGCGGCTTACTAGCAAATACGCAGTATTTT
TRBJ1-5 | TRBV4-3 | few | . | CASSQDRAGSQPQHF | TGCGCCAGCAGCCAAGATAGGGCAGGGAGCCAGCCCCAGCATTTT
TRBJ2-5 | TRBV2 | . | . | CASTRDRRETQYF | TGTGCCAGCACTAGAGACAGGAGGGAGACCCAGTACTTC
TRBJ2-1 | TRBV6-4 | few | TRBD2 | CASSLQGLATYNEQFF | TGTGCCAGCAGCCTCCAGGGACTAGCAACTTACAATGAGCAGTTCTTC